The clone carrying this T cell receptor (beta chain) came up once. The data originate from a study of shared clonotypes between healthy human individuals. J was trimmed by 6 bases and V by 5 bases; bases with no gene match: 2. The CDR3 runs to 14 residues. Germline CDR1 SGHAT, CDR2 FQNNGV. Samples underwent the assay at deep level. The repertoire was sequenced with immunoSEQ multiplex PCR; TCRdb's copy has only in-frame clones and lacks some. The data show about 1,900,000 clones, with about 95% seen just once and more than 0.95% held by the top ten. Positive CCR7 selection of CD45RO-negative cells yielded the naive CD8 cells, and terminally differentiated effector memory CD45RA+ cells were excluded.

Sequences were obtained from naive CD8+ T cells sorted from blood. The receptor's source is a man aged 18 to 35 in good health. This chain links TRBV11-2 with TRBJ2-1; 12 nucleotides match TRBD2. CDR3 sequence reads: CASSPSGGVNEQFF. The CDR3, as DNA: TGTGCCAGCAGCCCTAGCGGGGGGGTCAATGAGCAGTTCTTC.